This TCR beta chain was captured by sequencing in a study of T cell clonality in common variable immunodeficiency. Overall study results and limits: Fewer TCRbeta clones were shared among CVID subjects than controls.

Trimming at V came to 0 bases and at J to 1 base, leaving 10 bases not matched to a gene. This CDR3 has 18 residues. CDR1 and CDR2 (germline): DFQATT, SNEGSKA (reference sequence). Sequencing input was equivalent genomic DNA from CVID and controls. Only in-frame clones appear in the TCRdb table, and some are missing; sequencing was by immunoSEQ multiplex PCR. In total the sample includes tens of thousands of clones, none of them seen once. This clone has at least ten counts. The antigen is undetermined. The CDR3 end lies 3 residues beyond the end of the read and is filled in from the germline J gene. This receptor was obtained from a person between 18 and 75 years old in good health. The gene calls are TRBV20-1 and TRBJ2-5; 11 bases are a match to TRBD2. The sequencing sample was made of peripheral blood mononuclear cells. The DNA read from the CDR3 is TGCAGTGCTAGAGATGCCCCCACTAGCGGGAGTTCCCAAGAGACC. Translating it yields CSARDAPTSGSSQET. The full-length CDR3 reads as CSARDAPTSGSSQETQYF.